This T cell receptor beta chain is from a study of early stage breast cancer tumors. Study summary: ER+/PR+/HER2- status applied to twelve of 16 invasive breast tumors. The ER+/PR+/HER2- tumors included roughly 8 ductal and a handful of lobular carcinomas. Study results and caveats: Chain pairing and CD4, CD8 or FOXP3 expression were not captured. Compared with adjacent normal breast, tumors showed around 2.5-fold denser, more clonal T cells.

With respect to this clone: Its antigen is still unknown.

Libraries were prepared by immunoSEQ multiplex PCR; TCRdb keeps only in-frame clonotypes and omits some of them. The table records around 53,000 clones, about 89% of them present only once. From germline, CDR1 is MDHEN and CDR2 SYDVKM. This CDR3 region has 13 residues. V was cut by 6 bases and J by 7 bases, with 10 bases left in between. The chain uses TRBV28 and TRBJ1-6; D remains unclear. This TCR derives from a person aged 70 to 79 with breast cancer. Material: blood. For the CDR3, the DNA is TGTGCCAGCAGCCCAGACGGGAATTCACCCCTCCACTTT. It is translated as CASSPDGNSPLHF.